These 28 T cell receptor beta chains share one sample of origin, sequenced in a study of a mutant IDH1 vaccine in newly diagnosed glioma. These TCRs' antigens remain unknown. Sequenced by immunoSEQ multiplex PCR; TCRdb stores in-frame clones only, minus some. Of 25,000 to 30,000 clones listed, about 85% were seen once; the top ten hold around 8%. Time point described: week 23, last vaccination. Each dose of the vaccine consisted of 300 ug of mutant IDH1 20-mer peptide, with topical imiquimod. The sample was PBMCs, taken from a glioma patient whose treatment included an IDH1 peptide vaccine. These receptors all stem from a woman younger than 35 with glioma.

The sample holds one count of this clone. The chain joins TRBV5-1 to TRBJ2-1; tentative D call: TRBD2 (5 bases). Trimming removed 0 bases from V and 7 bases from J, with 11 bases in between. CDR1 and CDR2 from the germline V gene are SGHRS and YFSETQ. This CDR3 region has 14 residues. The CDR3 loop reads CASSLGTSTNEQFF. DNA of the CDR3: TGCGCCAGCAGCTTGGGGACTTCCACGAATGAGCAGTTCTTC.

This rearrangement joins TRBV10-3 to TRBJ1-2; 7 bases match TRBD1. In germline, CDR1 is ENHRY, CDR2 SYGVKD. CDR3 size: 14 residues. V lost 4 bases to trimming and J lost 4 bases; unmatched junction nucleotides: 6. Written as DNA, the CDR3 is TGTGCCATCAGTGCGACCCGGGACAGCTATGGCTACACCTTC. Protein sequence: CAISATRDSYGYTF.

This chain uses TRBV19 with TRBJ1-1; the D is unclear. The ends were cut back, 1 base at V and 5 bases at J, with 11 bases in the middle. Germline CDR1 is LNHDA and CDR2 is SQIVND (reference sequence). There are 14 residues in the CDR3. The CDR3 protein is CASSIAGGITEAFF. CDR3 DNA sequence: TGTGCCAGTAGTATAGCTGGAGGAATTACTGAAGCTTTCTTT.

Points on this clone: The same CDR3 is also encoded by other DNA sequences in this sample. The chain is built from TRBV6-5 and TRBJ2-7; 8 bases map to TRBD1. V lost 4 bases to trimming and J lost 0 bases; unmatched junction nucleotides: 2. This CDR3 spans 14 amino acids. Germline V gene lookup returns CDR1 MNHEY and CDR2 SVGAGI. CDR3: CASSSGTGSYEQYF. CDR3 coding DNA: TGTGCCAGCAGTTCCGGGACAGGCTCCTACGAGCAGTACTTC.

This chain joins TRBV30 and TRBJ2-1; the match to TRBD2 covers 9 bases. The J segment lost 8 bases and the V segment lost 6 bases, leaving 14 bases of the junction unmatched. The CDR3 is 15 residues long. CDR1 GTSNPN and CDR2 SVGIG come from the germline V gene (reference sequence). In nucleotides, the CDR3 is TGTGCCTGTGTCCCGCGGGGGGGGCAAGGCCATGAGCAGTTCTTC. Protein sequence: CACVPRGGQGHEQFF.

This chain links TRBV4-1 with TRBJ2-3; 9 bases fit TRBD2. Germline V gene data show CDR1 as MGHRA and CDR2 as YSYEKL. This CDR3 has 16 amino acids. Trimming took 3 bases from V and 2 from J; bases not matched to a gene: 6. CDR3 sequence: CASSHVAGVDTDTQYF. Here the CDR3 DNA reads TGCGCCAGCAGCCATGTAGCGGGAGTCGACACAGATACGCAGTATTTT.

This chain links TRBV14 with TRBJ1-5; D not certain. Trimming took 0 bases from V and 2 from J, leaving 14 bases between them. The CDR3 spans 17 residues. The germline gives CDR1 SGHDN, CDR2 FVKESK. CDR3 nucleotides: TGTGCCAGCAGCCAAGATCCCCCGGGTGCAGGCAATCAGCCCCAGCATTTT. This translates into CASSQDPPGAGNQPQHF.

J is TRBJ1-5 and V is TRBV19; D gene unclear. Germline lookup yields CDR1 LNHDA and CDR2 SQIVND (reference sequence). The V end lost 4 bases, the J end lost 3 bases, and 7 bases lay between the germline ends. The CDR3 sequence is 13 residues long. CDR3 amino acids: CASSTKYNQPQHF. CDR3 in DNA: TGTGCCAGTAGTACCAAATACAATCAGCCCCAGCATTTT. The entire variable domain, with the rest obtained from reference TRBV19 and TRBJ1-5, is as follows: DGGITQSPKYLFRKEGQNVTLSCEQNLNHDAMYWYRQDPGQGLRLIYYSQIVNDFQKGDIAEGYSVSREKKESFPLTVTSAQKNPTAFYLCASSTKYNQPQHFGDGTRLSIL.

This clone has only a few counts. V usage is TRBV30 and J usage is TRBJ1-4, with D uncertain. Between the trimmed V and J ends, which lost 2 bases and 7 bases, there was a span of 20 bases. The germline CDR1 and CDR2 sequences are GTSNPN and SVGIG (reference sequence). This CDR3 contains 16 residues. The CDR3 nucleotides are TGTGCCTGGAGTAGACTTGGGAGGCTCCCTGGTGAAAAACTGTTTTTT. It yields the protein CAWSRLGRLPGEKLFF.

The gene calls are TRBV18 and TRBJ1-1, with D perhaps matching TRBD1 (5 bases). There are 14 residues in the CDR3. Trimming pared 3 bases from V and 4 bases from J, leaving 12 bases between. Germline V CDR1 and CDR2: KGHSH, LQKENI. CDR3 sequence: CASSPQGERTEAFF. Here the CDR3 DNA reads TGTGCCAGCTCACCTCAGGGAGAACGCACTGAAGCTTTCTTT. Full variable domain (missing parts from reference TRBV18 and TRBJ1-1): NAGVMQNPRHLVRRRGQEARLRCSPMKGHSHVYWYRQLPEEGLKFMVYLQKENIIDESGMPKERFSAEFPKEGPSILRIQQVVRGDSAAYFCASSPQGERTEAFFGQGTRLTVV.

The chain is built from TRBV4-1 and TRBJ1-5; D is unclear. Trimming removed 0 bases from V and 4 bases from J, with 13 bases in between. The CDR3 loop spans 16 amino acids. The germline CDR1 and CDR2 sequences are MGHRA and YSYEKL. The CDR3 loop is CASSQDGGLGNQPQHF. CDR3 bases: TGCGCCAGCAGCCAAGACGGCGGGTTAGGAAATCAGCCCCAGCATTTT.

The J gene is TRBJ2-3, the V gene TRBV2; the match to TRBD2 covers 7 bases. CDR3 size: 14 residues. After removal of 6 bases from V and 4 bases from J, the junction contained 7 bases not matched to a gene. Germline CDR1 and CDR2: SNHLY and FYNNEI. The CDR3 DNA is TGTGCCAGCAGCTCCTGGGCGGGGGCAGATACGCAGTATTTT. This encodes CASSSWAGADTQYF.

The genes are TRBV5-1 and TRBJ2-2; TRBD2 is a possible D gene (6 bases). The germline gives CDR1 SGHRS, CDR2 YFSETQ. The V end lost 2 bases, the J end lost 4 bases, and 15 bases lay between the germline ends. The CDR3 extends over 16 amino acids. In nucleotides, the CDR3 is TGCGCCAGCAGCTTCTTGGGGGGAGATCTCACCGGGGAGCTGTTTTTT. The encoded protein is CASSFLGGDLTGELFF. The entire variable domain, with the rest obtained from reference TRBV5-1 and TRBJ2-2, is as follows: KAGVTQTPRYLIKTRGQQVTLSCSPISGHRSVSWYQQTPGQGLQFLFEYFSETQRNKGNFPGRFSGRQFSNSRSEMNVSTLELGDSALYLCASSFLGGDLTGELFFGEGSRLTVL.

A single count supports this clone. The chain carries TRBV14 and TRBJ2-3, with D perhaps assigned TRBD1 or TRBD2 (5 bases each). Trimming took off 4 bases at V and 8 bases at J, with 13 bases between the two ends. The CDR3 is 13 residues long. The germline CDR1 and CDR2 sequences are SGHDN and FVKESK. CDR3 sequence: CASSPTWDGTQYF. CDR3 bases: TGTGCCAGCAGCCCGACCTGGGACGGTACGCAGTATTTT.

This clone was detected once. The V and J genes are TRBV5-1 and TRBJ2-2, with 9 positions matching TRBD1. The germline gives CDR1 SGHRS, CDR2 YFSETQ. This CDR3 has 15 amino acids. V lost 6 bases and J lost 3; bases outside the gene matches: 6. Here the CDR3 DNA reads TGCGCCAGCAAATCGGGACAGGGATACACCGGGGAGCTGTTTTTT. As protein: CASKSGQGYTGELFF.

The chain links TRBV19 to TRBJ2-1, with 14 bases identical to TRBD2. CDR3 length: 19 residues. Trimming took 5 bases from V and 3 from J; bases not matched to a gene: 12. Looked up from germline, CDR1 is LNHDA and CDR2 is SQIVND (reference sequence). This CDR3 is CASSATPGTSGSFYNEQFF. CDR3 coding DNA: TGTGCCAGTAGTGCCACCCCCGGGACTAGCGGGAGTTTCTACAATGAGCAGTTCTTC.

The V call is TRBV6-5, the J call TRBJ2-1; 9 bases match TRBD1. The V segment lost 0 bases and the J segment 9 bases; nucleotides outside the gene matches: 9. From germline, CDR1 is MNHEY and CDR2 SVGAGI. There are 16 residues in the CDR3. The CDR3 protein is CASSYSIPGQGLEQFF. In DNA form, the CDR3 reads TGTGCCAGCAGTTACTCGATCCCGGGACAGGGACTTGAGCAGTTCTTC.

This clone was observed a handful of times. This chain joins TRBV10-3 and TRBJ2-1, with 10 bases fitting TRBD1. CDR1 is ENHRY and CDR2 is SYGVKD in the germline V gene. This CDR3 region has 17 residues. Trimming removed 0 bases from V and 5 bases from J; junction bases left unmatched: 7. The CDR3 protein is CAISESISGQGNNEQFF. CDR3 coding DNA: TGTGCCATCAGTGAGTCGATATCGGGACAGGGGAACAATGAGCAGTTCTTC.

This chain joins TRBV4-2 and TRBJ2-7; unclear D gene. The ends were cut back, 0 bases at V and 4 bases at J, with 10 bases in the middle. The CDR3 contains 14 residues. Germline-derived CDR1 and CDR2 are LGHNA and YNFKEQ. The CDR3, as DNA: TGTGCCAGCAGCCAAGAGCCGGATTTATACGAGCAGTACTTC. As protein: CASSQEPDLYEQYF.

The rearrangement links TRBV7-9 to TRBJ1-5; no reliable D call. Deletions cut 4 bases from V and 0 bases from J, with 13 bases between. CDR1 SEHNR and CDR2 FQNEAQ come from the germline V gene (reference sequence). The CDR3 totals 16 residues. Written as DNA, the CDR3 is TGTGCCAGCAGCTCCGGACTGCTAGATAGCAATCAGCCCCAGCATTTT. Amino acid sequence: CASSSGLLDSNQPQHF. The full variable domain, completed using reference TRBV7-9 and TRBJ1-5, is DTGVSQNPRHKITKRGQNVTFRCDPISEHNRLYWYRQTLGQGPEFLTYFQNEAQLEKSRLLSDRFSAERPKGSFSTLEIQRTEQGDSAMYLCASSSGLLDSNQPQHFGDGTRLSIL.

This rearrangement joins TRBV5-8 to TRBJ1-5, with 8 bases matching TRBD1. Germline trimming cut 1 base from V and 5 bases from J; bases unmatched to any gene: 5. Germline CDR1 is SGHTS and CDR2 is YDEGEE. This CDR3 has 15 amino acids. CDR3 bases: TGTGCCAGCAGCTTGTGGGGGACAGGATATCAGCCCCAGCATTTT. Translated: CASSLWGTGYQPQHF.

For the CDR3, the DNA is TGTGCCAGTAGTATAGCGGTTCCTGGAAACACCATATATTTT. Protein: CASSIAVPGNTIYF. The gene calls are TRBV19 and TRBJ1-3; D not certain. CDR1 is LNHDA, CDR2 SQIVND, per germline (reference sequence). Trimming took 1 base from V and 2 from J, leaving 6 bases between them. The length of the CDR3 is 14 residues.

V is TRBV2 and J is TRBJ2-2, with 9 bases aligning to TRBD1. J was trimmed by 2 bases and V by 6 bases; bases with no gene match: 4. Germline V gives CDR1 SNHLY, CDR2 FYNNEI. The CDR3 is 15 amino acids. The CDR3 DNA is TGTGCCAGCAGCATGGACAGGGGCAACACCGGGGAGCTGTTTTTT. Its protein is CASSMDRGNTGELFF. Using reference TRBV2 and TRBJ2-2 for the parts outside the CDR3, the full variable domain is EPEVTQTPSHQVTQMGQEVILRCVPISNHLYFYWYRQILGQKVEFLVSFYNNEISEKSEIFDDQFSVERPDGSNFTLKIRSTKLEDSAMYFCASSMDRGNTGELFFGEGSRLTVL.

The V and J genes are TRBV29-1 and TRBJ2-7, with 8 positions matching TRBD1. CDR1 is SQVTM, CDR2 ANQGSEA, per germline. The CDR3 consists of 15 residues. V shed 7 bases and J 0 bases; nucleotides not matched to a gene: 11. CDR3 sequence (DNA): TGCAGCGCACTAAGGTCAGGGGGCAGCTCCTACGAGCAGTACTTC. Its protein is CSALRSGGSSYEQYF.

This clone came up a few times. The V call is TRBV28, the J call TRBJ1-5; 8 bases agree with TRBD1. The CDR3 length is 15 residues. The V gene's germline CDR1 is MDHEN and CDR2 SYDVKM. With 3 bases clipped from V and 6 bases from J, the junction kept 7 bases outside the gene matches. CDR3 bases: TGTGCCAGCAGTTTCCAGGACAGGGTAAGTCAGCCCCAGCATTTT. Amino acids: CASSFQDRVSQPQHF.

The DNA of the CDR3 is TGTGCCAGCAGCCTGATCCTGGACCAGCCAAGGGGCTACACCTTC. It encodes CASSLILDQPRGYTF. The chain employs TRBV7-9 and TRBJ1-2; D ambiguous. Germline V gene lookup returns CDR1 SEHNR and CDR2 FQNEAQ (reference sequence). Deletions cut 5 bases from V and 8 bases from J, with 21 bases between. The CDR3 is made up of 15 amino acids. Based on the CDR3 plus reference TRBV7-9 and TRBJ1-2, the full variable domain is DTGVSQNPRHKITKRGQNVTFRCDPISEHNRLYWYRQTLGQGPEFLTYFQNEAQLEKSRLLSDRFSAERPKGSFSTLEIQRTEQGDSAMYLCASSLILDQPRGYTFGSGTRLTVV.

The gene calls are TRBV5-4 and TRBJ2-1, with TRBD2 matching over 14 bases. The germline V gene encodes CDR1 SGHNT and CDR2 YYREEE (reference sequence). V dropped 4 bases and J dropped 7; count of bases not matched to a gene: 7. CDR3 length: 16 amino acids. The CDR3 reads CASSIAGTSGGNEQFF. Here the CDR3 DNA reads TGTGCCAGCAGCATTGCCGGGACTAGCGGGGGAAATGAGCAGTTCTTC. Variable domain in full (rest from reference TRBV5-4 and TRBJ2-1): ETGVTQSPTHLIKTRGQQVTLRCSSQSGHNTVSWYQQALGQGPQFIFQYYREEENGRGNFPPRFSGLQFPNYSSELNVNALELDDSALYLCASSIAGTSGGNEQFFGPGTRLTVL.

The V call is TRBV6-5, the J call TRBJ1-1; the D gene is possibly TRBD1 (6 bases). Germline lookup yields CDR1 MNHEY and CDR2 SVGAGI. Trimming removed 4 bases at V and 7 bases at J, with 13 bases between. The length of the CDR3 is 13 residues. The CDR3 coding sequence is TGTGCCAGCAGTTTTCGACAGGCCGGTGAAGCTTTCTTT. It specifies CASSFRQAGEAFF.